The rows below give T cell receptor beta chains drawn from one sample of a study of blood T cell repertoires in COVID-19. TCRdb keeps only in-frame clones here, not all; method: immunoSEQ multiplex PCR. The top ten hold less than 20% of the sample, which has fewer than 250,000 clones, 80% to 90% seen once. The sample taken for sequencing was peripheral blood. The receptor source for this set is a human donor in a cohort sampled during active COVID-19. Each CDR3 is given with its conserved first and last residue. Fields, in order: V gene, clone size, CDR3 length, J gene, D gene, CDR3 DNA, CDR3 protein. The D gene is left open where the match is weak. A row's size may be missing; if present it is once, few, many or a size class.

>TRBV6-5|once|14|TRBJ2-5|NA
TGTGCCAGCAGTTACTCTCCCAGGGAAGGGACCCAGTACTTC
CASSYSPREGTQYF
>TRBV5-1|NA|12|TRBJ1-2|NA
TGCGCCAGCAGCTGGGGGGACTATGGCTACACCTTC
CASSWGDYGYTF
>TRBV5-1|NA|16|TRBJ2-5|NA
TGCGCCAGCAGTCCAACGGGACAAGGTCGACAAGAGACCCAGTACTTC
CASSPTGQGRQETQYF
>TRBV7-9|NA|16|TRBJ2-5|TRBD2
TGTGCCAGCAGCTCATGGAGGGGGACTAGCGGGGAGACCCAGTACTTC
CASSSWRGTSGETQYF
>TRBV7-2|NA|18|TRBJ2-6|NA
TGTGCCAGCAGCTTAGTTTTAGCCTCGCCTTCTGGGGCCAACGTCCTGACTTTC
CASSLVLASPSGANVLTF
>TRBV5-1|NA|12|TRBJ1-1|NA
TGCGCCAGCAGCTCCGGGACTGATGAAGCTTTCTTT
CASSSGTDEAFF
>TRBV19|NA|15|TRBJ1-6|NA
TGTGCCAGTAGTATAGACAGGAAGTATAATTCACCCCTCCACTTT
CASSIDRKYNSPLHF
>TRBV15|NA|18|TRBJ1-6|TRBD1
TGTGCCACCAGCAGAGATCGGTTGCAGGGGGAGTATAATTCACCCCTCCACTTT
CATSRDRLQGEYNSPLHF
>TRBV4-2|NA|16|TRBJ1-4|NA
TGTGCCAGCAGCCAAGTTACGGTCGCCTTTAATGAAAAACTGTTTTTT
CASSQVTVAFNEKLFF
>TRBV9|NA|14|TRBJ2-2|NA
TGTGCCAGCAGCGTAACAGGGTCCACCGGGGAGCTGTTTTTT
CASSVTGSTGELFF
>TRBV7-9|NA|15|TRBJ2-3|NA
TGTGCCAGCAGCTTGGGAGGGGGGGCGCGAGATACGCAGTATTTT
CASSLGGGARDTQYF
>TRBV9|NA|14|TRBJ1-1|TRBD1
TGTGCCAGCAGCGCCACGACAGGGCGCACTGAAGCTTTCTTT
CASSATTGRTEAFF